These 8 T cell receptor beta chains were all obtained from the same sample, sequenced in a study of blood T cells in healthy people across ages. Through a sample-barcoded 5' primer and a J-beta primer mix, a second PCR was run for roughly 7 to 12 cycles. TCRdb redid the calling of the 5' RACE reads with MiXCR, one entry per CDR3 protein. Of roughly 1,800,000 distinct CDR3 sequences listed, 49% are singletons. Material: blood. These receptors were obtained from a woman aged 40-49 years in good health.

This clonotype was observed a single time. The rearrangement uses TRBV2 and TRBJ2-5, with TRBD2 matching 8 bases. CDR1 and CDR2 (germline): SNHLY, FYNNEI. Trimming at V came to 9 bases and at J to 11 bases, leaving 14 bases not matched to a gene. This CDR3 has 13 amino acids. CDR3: CASTGTRSGEQYF. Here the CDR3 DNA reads TGTGCCAGTACCGGGACTAGGAGTGGAGAGCAGTACTTC.

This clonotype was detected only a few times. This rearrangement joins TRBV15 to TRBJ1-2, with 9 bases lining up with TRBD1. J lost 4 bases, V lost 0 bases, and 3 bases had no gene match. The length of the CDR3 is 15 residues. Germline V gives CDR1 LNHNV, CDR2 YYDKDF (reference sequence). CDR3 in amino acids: CATSRDGTGSYGYTF. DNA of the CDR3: TGTGCCACCAGCAGAGATGGGACAGGGTCCTATGGCTACACCTTC.

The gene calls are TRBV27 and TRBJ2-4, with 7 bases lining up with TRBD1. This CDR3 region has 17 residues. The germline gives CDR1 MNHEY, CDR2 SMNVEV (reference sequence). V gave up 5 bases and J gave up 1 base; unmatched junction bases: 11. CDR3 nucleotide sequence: TGTGCCAGCAGTCCCCGACAGGGCGTATCCGCCAAAAACATTCAGTACTTC. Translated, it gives CASSPRQGVSAKNIQYF.

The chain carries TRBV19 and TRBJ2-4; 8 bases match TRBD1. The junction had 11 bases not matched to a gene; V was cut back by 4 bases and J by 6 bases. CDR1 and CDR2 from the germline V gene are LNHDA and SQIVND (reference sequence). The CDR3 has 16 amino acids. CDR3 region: CASSTYRGDIGNIQYF. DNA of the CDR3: TGTGCCAGTAGTACCTACAGGGGGGATATCGGAAACATTCAGTACTTC.

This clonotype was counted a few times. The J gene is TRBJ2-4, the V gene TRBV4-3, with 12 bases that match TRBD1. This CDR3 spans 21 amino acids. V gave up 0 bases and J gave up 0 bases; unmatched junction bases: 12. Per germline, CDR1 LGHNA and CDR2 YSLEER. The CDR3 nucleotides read TGCGCCAGCAGCCAAGAGAGACGGGGACAGGGGGCCTTAGTAGCCAAAAACATTCAGTACTTC. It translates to CASSQERRGQGALVAKNIQYF.

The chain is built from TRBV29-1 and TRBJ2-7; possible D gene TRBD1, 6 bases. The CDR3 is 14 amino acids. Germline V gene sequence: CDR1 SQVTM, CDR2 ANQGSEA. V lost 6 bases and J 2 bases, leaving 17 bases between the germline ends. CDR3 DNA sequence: TGCAGCGTCCCAGGGGTCCTGGGCCCCTACGAGCAGTACTTC. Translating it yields CSVPGVLGPYEQYF.

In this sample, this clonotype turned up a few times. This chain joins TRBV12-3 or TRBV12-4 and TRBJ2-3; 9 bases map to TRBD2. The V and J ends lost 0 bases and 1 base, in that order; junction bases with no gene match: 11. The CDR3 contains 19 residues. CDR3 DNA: TGTGCCAGCAGTTTAGCGCTGGGCGGGGGGGCCTACCGCACAGATACGCAGTATTTT. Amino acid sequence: CASSLALGGGAYRTDTQYF.

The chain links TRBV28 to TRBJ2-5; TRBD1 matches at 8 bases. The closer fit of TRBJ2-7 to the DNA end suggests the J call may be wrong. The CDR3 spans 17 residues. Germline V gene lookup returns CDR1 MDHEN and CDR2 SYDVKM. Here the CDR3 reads CASSGAGTGGVLYEQYF. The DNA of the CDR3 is TGTGCCAGCAGTGGAGCCGGGACAGGTGGGGTCCTCTACGAGCAGTACTTC.